Below, 11 T cell receptor beta chains from the same sample are listed, as sequenced in a study of cytomegalovirus exposure and HLA in healthy donors. In the PCR, 60 Vbeta and 13 Jbeta primers were used. Only in-frame clones appear in the TCRdb table, and some are missing; sequencing was by immunoSEQ multiplex PCR. Among 150,000 to 200,000 clones listed, more than 60% were seen once. Sequenced material: PBMCs. The receptor source for this set is a woman in her thirties in good health and CMV-seropositive.

V gene TRBV18 combines with J gene TRBJ1-5; TRBD1 aligns across 7 bases. CDR1 is KGHSH and CDR2 is LQKENI in the germline V gene. Germline trimming cut 1 base from V and 2 bases from J; bases unmatched to any gene: 5. CDR3 size: 16 residues. CDR3 amino acids: CASSPQGGGGNQPQHF. The DNA for the CDR3 is TGTGCCAGCTCACCACAAGGGGGCGGGGGCAATCAGCCCCAGCATTTT.

V and J are TRBV30 and TRBJ1-5, with 7 bases identical to TRBD1. Germline assignment: CDR1 GTSNPN and CDR2 SVGIG (reference sequence). V trimming: 1 base; J trimming: 11 bases; junction bases outside the gene matches: 8. The CDR3 length is 13 residues. CDR3: CAWSASRQGTQHF. Written as DNA, the CDR3 is TGTGCCTGGAGTGCCTCAAGACAGGGTACCCAGCATTTT.

This clone was seen more than once but under ten times. The chain couples TRBV5-5 to TRBJ2-5; D not resolved. V was trimmed by 1 base and J by 3 bases, leaving 4 bases between them. The CDR3 contains 12 residues. CDR1 SGHKS and CDR2 YYEKEE come from the germline V gene (reference sequence). CDR3 sequence reads: CASSLSEETQYF. The CDR3 DNA sequence: TGTGCCAGCAGCTTGTCGGAAGAGACCCAGTACTTC.

This clone occurred a few times. V is TRBV6-6 and J is TRBJ1-2; 9 bases line up with TRBD1. CDR3 length: 15 amino acids. V trimming: 5 bases; J trimming: 8 bases; junction bases outside the gene matches: 12. Looked up from germline, CDR1 is MNHNY and CDR2 is SVGAGI (reference sequence). The CDR3 DNA follows: TGTGCCAGCAGTCCGCCTCTCGACAGGGGGGAGGGCTACACCTTC. Amino acid sequence: CASSPPLDRGEGYTF.

This rearrangement joins TRBV15 to TRBJ1-5; 9 positions agree with TRBD1. The CDR3 runs 16 residues. Germline CDR1 and CDR2: LNHNV and YYDKDF (reference sequence). V lost 10 bases, J lost 0 bases, and 10 bases stayed unmatched. The CDR3 DNA follows: TGTGCCAGACAAGGGGACAGGGAGTATAGCAATCAGCCCCAGCATTTT. It translates to CARQGDREYSNQPQHF.

This clone was seen a few times. The chain carries TRBV18 and TRBJ1-1; D perhaps matches TRBD1 (6 bases). The CDR3 runs 14 residues. V was shortened by 4 bases and J by 5 bases, with 14 bases between the two germline ends. Germline assignment: CDR1 KGHSH and CDR2 LQKENI. The DNA for the CDR3 is TGTGCCAGCTCACAAGGGGGAGAGGGGACTGAAGCTTTCTTT. This codes for CASSQGGEGTEAFF.

This clone has a handful of counts. The rearrangement joins TRBV29-1 to TRBJ1-2, with D tentatively TRBD1 (5 bases). Germline V gene lookup returns CDR1 SQVTM and CDR2 ANQGSEA. CDR3 size: 13 residues. The V end lost 7 bases, the J end lost 0 bases, and 12 bases lay between the germline ends. DNA for the CDR3: TGCAGCGCCGGGGGGAACGCTAACTATGGCTACACCTTC. This gives the protein CSAGGNANYGYTF. Drawing the rest from reference TRBV29-1 and TRBJ1-2, the complete variable domain is SAVISQKPSRDICQRGTSLTIQCQVDSQVTMMFWYRQQPGQSLTLIATANQGSEATYESGFVIDKFPISRPNLTFSTLTVSNMSPEDSSIYLCSAGGNANYGYTFGSGTRLTVV.

This CDR3 is CASSVAPGSANEQYF. The DNA for the CDR3 is TGTGCCAGCAGCGTAGCTCCCGGGAGTGCGAACGAGCAGTACTTC. The chain carries TRBV9 and TRBJ2-7; a weak D match, TRBD2 (6 bases). The V gene lost 0 bases and the J gene lost 5 bases, with 15 bases spanning the gap. The CDR3 sequence is 15 residues long. Germline V lookup: CDR1 SGDLS, CDR2 YYNGEE.

The V and J genes are TRBV28 and TRBJ2-6; 7 bases align to TRBD1. The CDR3 spans 18 residues. V trimming: 3 bases; J trimming: 0 bases; junction bases outside the gene matches: 8. The germline gives CDR1 MDHEN, CDR2 SYDVKM. CDR3 residues: CASSFIGTVTSGANVLTF. As DNA, the CDR3 is TGTGCCAGCAGTTTCATCGGGACAGTGACCTCTGGGGCCAACGTCCTGACTTTC.

The chain recombines TRBV5-1 with TRBJ2-7, with 7 positions matching TRBD2. This CDR3 has 17 residues. The germline gives CDR1 SGHRS, CDR2 YFSETQ. Losses at the gene ends were 1 base for V and 7 bases for J; bases not matched to a gene: 17. CDR3 DNA sequence: TGCGCCAGCAGCTTGCCCTTGGCGGGAGAATTAACGCGGGAGCAGTACTTC. This translates into CASSLPLAGELTREQYF.

V and J are TRBV2 and TRBJ1-2; tentative D call: TRBD1 (5 bases). Germline loops: CDR1 SNHLY, CDR2 FYNNEI. The CDR3 is 12 amino acids. The ends were cut back, 6 bases at V and 9 bases at J, with 14 bases in the middle. CDR3 protein: CASRGDGGSYTF. CDR3 in DNA: TGTGCCAGCAGGGGGGACGGGGGAAGCTACACCTTC.